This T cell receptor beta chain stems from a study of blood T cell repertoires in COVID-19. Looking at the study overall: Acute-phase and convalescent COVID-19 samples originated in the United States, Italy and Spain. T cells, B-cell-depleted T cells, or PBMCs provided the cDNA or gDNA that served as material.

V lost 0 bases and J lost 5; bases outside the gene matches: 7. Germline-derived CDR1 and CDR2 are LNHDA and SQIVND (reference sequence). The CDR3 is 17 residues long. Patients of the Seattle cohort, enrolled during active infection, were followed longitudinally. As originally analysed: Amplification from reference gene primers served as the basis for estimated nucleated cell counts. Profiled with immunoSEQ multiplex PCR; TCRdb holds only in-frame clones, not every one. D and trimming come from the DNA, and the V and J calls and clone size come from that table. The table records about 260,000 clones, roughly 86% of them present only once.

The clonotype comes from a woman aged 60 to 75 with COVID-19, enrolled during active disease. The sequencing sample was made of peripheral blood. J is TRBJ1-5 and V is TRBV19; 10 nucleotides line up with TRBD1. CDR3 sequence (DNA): TGTGCCAGTAGTATAGATAGGGGACAGGGGCTCCATCAGCCCCAGCATTTT. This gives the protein CASSIDRGQGLHQPQHF.